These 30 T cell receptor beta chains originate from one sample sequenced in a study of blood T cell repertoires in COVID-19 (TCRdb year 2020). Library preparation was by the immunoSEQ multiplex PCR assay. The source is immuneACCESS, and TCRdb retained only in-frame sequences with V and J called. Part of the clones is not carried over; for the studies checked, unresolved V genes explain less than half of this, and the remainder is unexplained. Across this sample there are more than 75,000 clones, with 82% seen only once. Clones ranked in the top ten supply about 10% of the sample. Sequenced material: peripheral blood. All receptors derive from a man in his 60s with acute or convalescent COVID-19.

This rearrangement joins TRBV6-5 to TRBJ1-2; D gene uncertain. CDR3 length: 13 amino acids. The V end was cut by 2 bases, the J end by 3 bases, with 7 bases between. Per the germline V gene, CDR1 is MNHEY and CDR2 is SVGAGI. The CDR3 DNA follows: TGTGCCAGCAGTTACGAGGAACACTATGGCTACACCTTC. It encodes CASSYEEHYGYTF.

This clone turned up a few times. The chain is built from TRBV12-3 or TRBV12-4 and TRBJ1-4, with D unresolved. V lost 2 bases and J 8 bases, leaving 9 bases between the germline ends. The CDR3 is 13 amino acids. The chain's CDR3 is CASSLRQLEKLFF. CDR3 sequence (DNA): TGTGCCAGCAGTTTAAGACAACTGGAAAAACTGTTTTTT.

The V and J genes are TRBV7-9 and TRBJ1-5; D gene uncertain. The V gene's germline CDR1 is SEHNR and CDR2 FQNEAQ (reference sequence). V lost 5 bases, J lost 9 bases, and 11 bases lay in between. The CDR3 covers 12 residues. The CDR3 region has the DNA TGTGCCAGCAGCGACTCACGGGGGCCCCAGCATTTT. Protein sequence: CASSDSRGPQHF.

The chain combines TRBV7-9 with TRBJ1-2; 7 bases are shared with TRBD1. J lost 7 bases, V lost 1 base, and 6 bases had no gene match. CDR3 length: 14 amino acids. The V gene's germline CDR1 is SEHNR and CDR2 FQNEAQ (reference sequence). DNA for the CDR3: TGTGCCAGCAGCTTAGGACAGGGATCCTCTGGCTACACCTTC. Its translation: CASSLGQGSSGYTF. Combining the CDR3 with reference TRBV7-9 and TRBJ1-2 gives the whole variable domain DTGVSQNPRHKITKRGQNVTFRCDPISEHNRLYWYRQTLGQGPEFLTYFQNEAQLEKSRLLSDRFSAERPKGSFSTLEIQRTEQGDSAMYLCASSLGQGSSGYTFGSGTRLTVV.

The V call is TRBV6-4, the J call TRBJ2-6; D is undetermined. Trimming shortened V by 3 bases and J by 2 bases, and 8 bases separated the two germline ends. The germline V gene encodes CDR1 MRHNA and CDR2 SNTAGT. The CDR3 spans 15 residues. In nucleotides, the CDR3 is TGTGCCAGCAGTGAACGAGAGGCTGGGGCCAACGTCCTGACTTTC. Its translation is CASSEREAGANVLTF.

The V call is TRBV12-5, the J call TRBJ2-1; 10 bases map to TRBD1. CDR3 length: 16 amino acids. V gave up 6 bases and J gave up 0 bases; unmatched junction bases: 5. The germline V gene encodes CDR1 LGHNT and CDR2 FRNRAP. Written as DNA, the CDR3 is TGTGCTAGTGGAAACGGACAGGGGGGCTCCTACAATGAGCAGTTCTTC. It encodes CASGNGQGGSYNEQFF.

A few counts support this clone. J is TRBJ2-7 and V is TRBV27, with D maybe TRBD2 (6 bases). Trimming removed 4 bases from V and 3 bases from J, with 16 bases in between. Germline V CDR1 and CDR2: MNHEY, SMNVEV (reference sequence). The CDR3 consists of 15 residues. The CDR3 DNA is TGTGCCAGCAGTTCCACTACGGCGGGATACTACGAGCAGTACTTC. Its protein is CASSSTTAGYYEQYF.

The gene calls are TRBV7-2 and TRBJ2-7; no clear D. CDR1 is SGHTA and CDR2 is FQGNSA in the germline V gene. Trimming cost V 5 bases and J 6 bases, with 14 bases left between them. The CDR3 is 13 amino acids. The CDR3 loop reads CASSPNGVVEQYF. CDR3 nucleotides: TGTGCCAGCAGCCCGAACGGAGTCGTCGAGCAGTACTTC.

The CDR3 sequence: CARPYYEQYF. The DNA for the CDR3 is TGTGCCAGACCCTACTACGAGCAGTACTTC. The chain joins TRBV28 to TRBJ2-7; no firm D call. V was shortened by 9 bases and J by 3 bases, with 6 bases between the two germline ends. Germline V gives CDR1 MDHEN, CDR2 SYDVKM. This CDR3 is built from 10 residues.

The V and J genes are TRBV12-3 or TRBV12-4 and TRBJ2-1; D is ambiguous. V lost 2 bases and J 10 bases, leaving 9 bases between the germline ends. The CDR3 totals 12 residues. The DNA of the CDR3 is TGTGCCAGCAGTTTAACCATTCGGGAGCAGTTCTTC. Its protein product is CASSLTIREQFF.

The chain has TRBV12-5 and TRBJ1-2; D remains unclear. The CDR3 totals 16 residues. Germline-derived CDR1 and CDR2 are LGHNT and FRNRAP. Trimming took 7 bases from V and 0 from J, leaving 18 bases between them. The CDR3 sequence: CASALDTVPTNYGYTF. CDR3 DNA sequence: TGTGCTAGTGCCCTCGACACAGTCCCTACTAACTATGGCTACACCTTC.

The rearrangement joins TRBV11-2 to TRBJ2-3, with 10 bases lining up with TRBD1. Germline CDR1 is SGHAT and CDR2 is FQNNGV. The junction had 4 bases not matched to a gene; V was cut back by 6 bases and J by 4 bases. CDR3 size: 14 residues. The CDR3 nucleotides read TGTGCCAGCAGTTGGACAGGGGGTCCAGATACGCAGTATTTT. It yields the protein CASSWTGGPDTQYF.

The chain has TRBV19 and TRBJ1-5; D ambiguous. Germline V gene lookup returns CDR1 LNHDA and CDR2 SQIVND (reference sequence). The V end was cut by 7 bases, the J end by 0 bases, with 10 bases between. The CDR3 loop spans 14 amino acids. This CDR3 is CASNRDFSNQPQHF. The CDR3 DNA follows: TGTGCCAGTAATCGGGATTTTAGCAATCAGCCCCAGCATTTT. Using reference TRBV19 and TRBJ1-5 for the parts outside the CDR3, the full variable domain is DGGITQSPKYLFRKEGQNVTLSCEQNLNHDAMYWYRQDPGQGLRLIYYSQIVNDFQKGDIAEGYSVSREKKESFPLTVTSAQKNPTAFYLCASNRDFSNQPQHFGDGTRLSIL.

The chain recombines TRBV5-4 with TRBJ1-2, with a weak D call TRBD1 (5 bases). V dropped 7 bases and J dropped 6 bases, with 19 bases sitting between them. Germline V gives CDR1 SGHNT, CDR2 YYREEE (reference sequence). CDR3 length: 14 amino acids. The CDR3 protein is CASESGNPPDGYTF. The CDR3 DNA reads TGTGCCAGCGAGTCAGGGAACCCACCCGATGGCTACACCTTC.

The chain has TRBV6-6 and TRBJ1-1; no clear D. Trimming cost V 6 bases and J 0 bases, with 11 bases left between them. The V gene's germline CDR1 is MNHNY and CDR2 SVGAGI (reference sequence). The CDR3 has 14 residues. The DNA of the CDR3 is TGTGCCAGCAGCCCCGGTGAAGTGAACACTGAAGCTTTCTTT. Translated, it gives CASSPGEVNTEAFF.

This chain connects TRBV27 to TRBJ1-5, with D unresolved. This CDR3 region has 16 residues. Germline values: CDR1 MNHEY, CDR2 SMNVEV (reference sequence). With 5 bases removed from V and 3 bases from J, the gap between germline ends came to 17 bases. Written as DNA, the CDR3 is TGTGCCAGCAGTCCCCGGGGTGACTTAACCAATCAGCCCCAGCATTTT. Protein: CASSPRGDLTNQPQHF.

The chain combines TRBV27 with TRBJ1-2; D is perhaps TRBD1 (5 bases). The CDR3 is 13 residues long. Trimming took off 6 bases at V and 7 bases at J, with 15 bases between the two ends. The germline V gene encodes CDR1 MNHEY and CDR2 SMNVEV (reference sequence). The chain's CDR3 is CASSTRGESGYTF. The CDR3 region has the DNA TGTGCCAGCAGCACAAGGGGTGAGTCTGGCTACACCTTC.

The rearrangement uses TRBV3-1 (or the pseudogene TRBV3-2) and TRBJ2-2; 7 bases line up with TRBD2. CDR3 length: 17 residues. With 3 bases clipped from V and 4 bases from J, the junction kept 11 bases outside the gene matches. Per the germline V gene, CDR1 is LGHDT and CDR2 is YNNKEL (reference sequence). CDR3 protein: CASSHPGGGQGTGELFF. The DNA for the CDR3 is TGTGCCAGCAGCCACCCTGGGGGAGGGCAGGGCACCGGGGAGCTGTTTTTT.

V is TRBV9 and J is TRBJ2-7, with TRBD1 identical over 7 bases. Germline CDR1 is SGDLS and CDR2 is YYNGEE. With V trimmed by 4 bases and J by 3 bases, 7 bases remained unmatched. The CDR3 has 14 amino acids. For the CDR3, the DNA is TGTGCCAGCAGCCCAATGGGGACAGACTACGAGCAGTACTTC. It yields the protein CASSPMGTDYEQYF. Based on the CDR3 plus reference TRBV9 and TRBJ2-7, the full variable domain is DSGVTQTPKHLITATGQRVTLRCSPRSGDLSVYWYQQSLDQGLQFLIQYYNGEERAKGNILERFSAQQFPDLHSELNLSSLELGDSALYFCASSPMGTDYEQYFGPGTRLTVT.

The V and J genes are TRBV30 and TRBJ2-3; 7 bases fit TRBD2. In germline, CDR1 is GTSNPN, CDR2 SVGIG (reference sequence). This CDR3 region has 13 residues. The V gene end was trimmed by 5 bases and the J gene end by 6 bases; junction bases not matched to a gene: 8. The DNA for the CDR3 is TGTGCCTGGTCTAGGACTAGGTCGGATACGCAGTATTTT. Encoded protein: CAWSRTRSDTQYF. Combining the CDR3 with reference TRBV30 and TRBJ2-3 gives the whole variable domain SQTIHQWPATLVQPVGSPLSLECTVEGTSNPNLYWYRQAAGRGLQLLFYSVGIGQISSEVPQNLSASRPQDRQFILSSKKLLLSDSGFYLCAWSRTRSDTQYFGPGTRLTVL.

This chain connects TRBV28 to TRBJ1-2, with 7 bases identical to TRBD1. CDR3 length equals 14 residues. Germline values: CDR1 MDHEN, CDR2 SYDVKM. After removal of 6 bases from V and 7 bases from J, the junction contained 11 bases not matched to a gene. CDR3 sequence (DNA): TGTGCCAGCAGATCGACAGGGAGAGTAAGTGGCTACACCTTC. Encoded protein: CASRSTGRVSGYTF.

The CDR3 DNA is TGTGCCAGCAGCACCGGGGGGGGAACTGAAGCTTTCTTT. Translating gives CASSTGGGTEAFF. This chain connects TRBV6-5 to TRBJ1-1, with a weak D call TRBD1 (5 bases). The CDR3 covers 13 residues. Germline V lookup: CDR1 MNHEY, CDR2 SVGAGI. Deletions cut 6 bases from V and 5 bases from J, with 13 bases between.

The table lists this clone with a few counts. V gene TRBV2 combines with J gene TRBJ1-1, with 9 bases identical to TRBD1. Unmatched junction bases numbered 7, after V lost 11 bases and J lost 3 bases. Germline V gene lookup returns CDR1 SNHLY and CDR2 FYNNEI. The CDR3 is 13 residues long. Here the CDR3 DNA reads TGTGCCGACCGGGACAGGGCTGACACTGAAGCTTTCTTT. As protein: CADRDRADTEAFF.

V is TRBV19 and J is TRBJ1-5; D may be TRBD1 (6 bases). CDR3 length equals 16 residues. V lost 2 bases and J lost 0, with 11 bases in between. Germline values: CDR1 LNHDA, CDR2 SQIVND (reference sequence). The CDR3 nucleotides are TGTGCCAGTAGTATACTCGACAGGTATAGCAATCAGCCCCAGCATTTT. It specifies CASSILDRYSNQPQHF.

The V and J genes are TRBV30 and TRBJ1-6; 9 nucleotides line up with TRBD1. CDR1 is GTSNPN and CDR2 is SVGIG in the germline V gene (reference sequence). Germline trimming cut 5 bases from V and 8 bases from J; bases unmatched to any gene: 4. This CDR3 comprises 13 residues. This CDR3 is CAWGGQGDSPLHF. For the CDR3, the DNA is TGTGCCTGGGGGGGACAGGGAGATTCACCCCTCCACTTT.

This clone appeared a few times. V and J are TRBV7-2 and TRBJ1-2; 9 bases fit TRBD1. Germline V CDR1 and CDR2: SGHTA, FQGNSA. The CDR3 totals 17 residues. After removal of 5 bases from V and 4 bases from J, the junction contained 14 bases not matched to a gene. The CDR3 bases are TGTGCCAGCAGCCCTCAATTTAAGGACAGGGGTTCCTATGGCTACACCTTC. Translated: CASSPQFKDRGSYGYTF.

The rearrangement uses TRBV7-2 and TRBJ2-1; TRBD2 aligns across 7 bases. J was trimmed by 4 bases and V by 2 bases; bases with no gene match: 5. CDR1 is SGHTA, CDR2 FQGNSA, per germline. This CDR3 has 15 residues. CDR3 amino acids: CASSLSASGYNEQFF. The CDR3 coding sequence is TGTGCCAGCAGCTTATCGGCTAGCGGTTACAATGAGCAGTTCTTC.

For the CDR3, the DNA is TGTGCCAGCAGTCGCCGGCGGGTAGCGCTTAGCACAGATACGCAGTATTTT. It specifies CASSRRRVALSTDTQYF. The chain couples TRBV2 to TRBJ2-3; D may be TRBD2 (5 bases). The germline gives CDR1 SNHLY, CDR2 FYNNEI. Trimming took 5 bases from V and 0 from J, leaving 18 bases between them. CDR3 length: 17 amino acids.

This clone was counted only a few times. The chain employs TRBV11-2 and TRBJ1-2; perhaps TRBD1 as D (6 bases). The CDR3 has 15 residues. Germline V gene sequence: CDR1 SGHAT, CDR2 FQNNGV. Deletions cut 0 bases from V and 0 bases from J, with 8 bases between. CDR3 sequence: CASSLEWTANYGYTF. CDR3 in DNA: TGTGCCAGCAGCTTAGAATGGACAGCTAACTATGGCTACACCTTC. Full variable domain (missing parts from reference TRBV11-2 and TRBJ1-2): EAGVAQSPRYKIIEKRQSVAFWCNPISGHATLYWYQQILGQGPKLLIQFQNNGVVDDSQLPKDRFSAERLKGVDSTLKIQPAKLEDSAVYLCASSLEWTANYGYTFGSGTRLTVV.

DNA of the CDR3: TGTGCCAGCAGTGACCCGGGTGGCTACACCTTC. Protein product: CASSDPGGYTF. The chain couples TRBV6-1 to TRBJ1-2; D gene ambiguous. V was cut by 3 bases and J by 7 bases, with 6 bases left in between. The length of the CDR3 is 11 residues. The germline V gene encodes CDR1 MNHNS and CDR2 SASEGT.